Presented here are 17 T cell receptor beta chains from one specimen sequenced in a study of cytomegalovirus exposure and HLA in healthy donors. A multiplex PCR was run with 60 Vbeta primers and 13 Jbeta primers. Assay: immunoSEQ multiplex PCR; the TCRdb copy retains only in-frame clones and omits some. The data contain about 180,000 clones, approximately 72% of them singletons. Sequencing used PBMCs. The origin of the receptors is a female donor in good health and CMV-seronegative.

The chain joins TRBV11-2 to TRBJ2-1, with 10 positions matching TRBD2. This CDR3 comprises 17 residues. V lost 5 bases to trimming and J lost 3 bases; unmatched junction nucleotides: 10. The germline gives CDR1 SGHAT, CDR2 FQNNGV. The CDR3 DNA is TGTGCCAGCAGCCATCACCTAGCGGGGGTATACTACAATGAGCAGTTCTTC. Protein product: CASSHHLAGVYYNEQFF.

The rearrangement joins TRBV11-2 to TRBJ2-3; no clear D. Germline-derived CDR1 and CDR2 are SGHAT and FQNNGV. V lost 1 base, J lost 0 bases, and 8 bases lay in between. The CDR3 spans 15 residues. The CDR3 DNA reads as TGTGCCAGCAGCTTAGCGTCGCGGAGCACAGATACGCAGTATTTT. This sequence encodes CASSLASRSTDTQYF. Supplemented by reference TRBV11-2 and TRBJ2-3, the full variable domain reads EAGVAQSPRYKIIEKRQSVAFWCNPISGHATLYWYQQILGQGPKLLIQFQNNGVVDDSQLPKDRFSAERLKGVDSTLKIQPAKLEDSAVYLCASSLASRSTDTQYFGPGTRLTVL.

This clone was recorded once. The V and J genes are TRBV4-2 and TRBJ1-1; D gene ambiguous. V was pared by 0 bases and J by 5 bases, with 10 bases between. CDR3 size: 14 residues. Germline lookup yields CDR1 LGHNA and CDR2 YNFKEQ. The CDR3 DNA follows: TGTGCCAGCAGCCAAGAGTTCCGGGAAACTGAAGCTTTCTTT. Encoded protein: CASSQEFRETEAFF.

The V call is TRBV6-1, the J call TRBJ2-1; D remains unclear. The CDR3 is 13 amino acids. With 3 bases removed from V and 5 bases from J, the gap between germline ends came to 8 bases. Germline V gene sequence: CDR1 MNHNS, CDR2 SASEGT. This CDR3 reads CASSDKRHNEQFF. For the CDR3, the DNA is TGTGCCAGCAGTGATAAGCGTCACAATGAGCAGTTCTTC.

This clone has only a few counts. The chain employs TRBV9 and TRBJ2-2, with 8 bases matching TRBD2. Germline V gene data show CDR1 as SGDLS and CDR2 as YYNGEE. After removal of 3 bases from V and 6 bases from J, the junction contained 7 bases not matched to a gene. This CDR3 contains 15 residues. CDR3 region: CASSGAGVSSGELFF. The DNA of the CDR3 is TGTGCCAGCAGCGGAGCGGGAGTATCGTCCGGGGAGCTGTTTTTT.

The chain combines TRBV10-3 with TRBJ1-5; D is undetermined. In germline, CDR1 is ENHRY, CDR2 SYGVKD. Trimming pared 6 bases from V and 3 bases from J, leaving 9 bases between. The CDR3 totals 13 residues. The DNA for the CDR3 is TGTGCCATCAGCAGGAATGACAATCAGCCCCAGCATTTT. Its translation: CAISRNDNQPQHF.

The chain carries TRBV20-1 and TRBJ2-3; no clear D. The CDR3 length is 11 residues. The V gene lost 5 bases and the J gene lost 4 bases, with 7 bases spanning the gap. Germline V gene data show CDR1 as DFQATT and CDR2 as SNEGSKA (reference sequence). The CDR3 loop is CSAPRPDTQYF. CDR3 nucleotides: TGCAGTGCTCCTAGGCCAGATACGCAGTATTTT.

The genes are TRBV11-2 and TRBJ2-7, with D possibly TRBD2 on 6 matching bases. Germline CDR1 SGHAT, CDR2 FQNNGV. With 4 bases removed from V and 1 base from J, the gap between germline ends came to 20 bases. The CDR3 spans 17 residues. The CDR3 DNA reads TGTGCCAGCAGCTCCCCTGGTTGGCGGGGCGCTTCCTACGAGCAGTACTTC. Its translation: CASSSPGWRGASYEQYF.

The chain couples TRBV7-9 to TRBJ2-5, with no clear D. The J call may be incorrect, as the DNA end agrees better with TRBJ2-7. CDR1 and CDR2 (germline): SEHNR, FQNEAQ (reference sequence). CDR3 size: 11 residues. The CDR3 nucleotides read TGTGCCAGCAGCTTATTTTACGAGCAGTACTTC. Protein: CASSLFYEQYF.

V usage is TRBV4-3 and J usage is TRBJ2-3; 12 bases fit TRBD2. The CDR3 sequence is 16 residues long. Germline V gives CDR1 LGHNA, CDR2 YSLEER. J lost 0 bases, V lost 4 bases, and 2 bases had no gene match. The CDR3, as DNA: TGCGCCAGCAGCCGGACTAGCGGGGCTAGCACAGATACGCAGTATTTT. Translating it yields CASSRTSGASTDTQYF.

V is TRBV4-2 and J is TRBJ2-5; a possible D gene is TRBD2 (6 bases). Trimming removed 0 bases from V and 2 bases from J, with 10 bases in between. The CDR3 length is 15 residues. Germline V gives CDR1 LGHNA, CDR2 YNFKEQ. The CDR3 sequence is CASSQEGSGQETQYF. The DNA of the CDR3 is TGTGCCAGCAGCCAAGAAGGTAGCGGACAAGAGACCCAGTACTTC.

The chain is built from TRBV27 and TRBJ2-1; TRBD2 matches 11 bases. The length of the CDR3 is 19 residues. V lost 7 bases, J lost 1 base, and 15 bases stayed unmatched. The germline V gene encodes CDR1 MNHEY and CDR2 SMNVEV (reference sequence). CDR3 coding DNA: TGTGCCAGCACTCTCTACAGAACTAGCGGGAGATTTTCCTACAATGAGCAGTTCTTC. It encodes CASTLYRTSGRFSYNEQFF.

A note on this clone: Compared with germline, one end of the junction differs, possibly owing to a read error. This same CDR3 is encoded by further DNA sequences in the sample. Written as DNA, the CDR3 is TGTGCCAGCAGTCCCCGGACAGCGGGGGCCAACGTCCTGACCTTC. Its translation is CASSPRTAGANVLTF. The chain couples TRBV28 to TRBJ2-6, with TRBD2 identical over 8 bases. In germline, CDR1 is MDHEN, CDR2 SYDVKM. The CDR3 runs 15 residues.

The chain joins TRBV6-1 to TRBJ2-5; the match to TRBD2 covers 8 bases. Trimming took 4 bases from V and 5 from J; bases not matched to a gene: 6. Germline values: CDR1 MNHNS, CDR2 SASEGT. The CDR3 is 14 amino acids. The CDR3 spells CASSASGRGETQYF. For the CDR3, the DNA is TGTGCCAGCAGTGCAAGCGGGAGAGGCGAGACCCAGTACTTC.

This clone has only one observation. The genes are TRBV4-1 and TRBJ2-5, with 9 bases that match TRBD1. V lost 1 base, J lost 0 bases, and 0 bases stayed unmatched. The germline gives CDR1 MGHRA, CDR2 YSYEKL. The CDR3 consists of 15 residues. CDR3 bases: TGCGCCAGCAGCCAAGGGGACAGGGACCAAGAGACCCAGTACTTC. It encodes CASSQGDRDQETQYF.

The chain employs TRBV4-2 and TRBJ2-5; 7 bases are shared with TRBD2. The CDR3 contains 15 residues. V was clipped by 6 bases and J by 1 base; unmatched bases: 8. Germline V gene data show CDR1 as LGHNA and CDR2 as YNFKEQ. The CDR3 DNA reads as TGTGCCAGCAGGAAGGCCGAGCGGGGCCAAGAGACCCAGTACTTC. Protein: CASRKAERGQETQYF.

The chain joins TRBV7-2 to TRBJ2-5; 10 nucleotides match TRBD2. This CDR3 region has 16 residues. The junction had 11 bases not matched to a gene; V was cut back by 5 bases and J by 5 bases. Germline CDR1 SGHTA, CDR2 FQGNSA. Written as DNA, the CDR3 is TGTGCCAGCAGCCCGGCGAGCGGGGGGGCGGCGGAGACCCAGTACTTC. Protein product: CASSPASGGAAETQYF.